The 20 T cell receptor beta chains below were found in one sample sequenced in a study of cytomegalovirus exposure and HLA in healthy donors. The PCR ran on 60 Vbeta and 13 Jbeta primers. Assay: immunoSEQ multiplex PCR; the TCRdb copy retains only in-frame clones and omits some. The data show approximately 160,000 clones, roughly 79% seen once. Sequencing was carried out using PBMCs. The receptor source for this set is a man in his late teens or twenties in good health and CMV-seropositive.

This clone occurred a few times. The V and J genes are TRBV2 and TRBJ2-7, with D hard to call. The germline gives CDR1 SNHLY, CDR2 FYNNEI. CDR3 length: 12 residues. The V end lost 4 bases, the J end lost 4 bases, and 8 bases lay between the germline ends. The CDR3 reads CASSAVFYEQYF. The CDR3 nucleotides read TGTGCCAGCAGTGCGGTCTTTTACGAGCAGTACTTC.

The CDR3 is CASSQGLAGGREQYF. CDR3 coding DNA: TGCGCCAGCAGCCAAGGGCTGGCGGGAGGGAGGGAGCAGTACTTC. The V gene is TRBV4-1, the J gene TRBJ2-7; 9 nucleotides line up with TRBD2. This CDR3 has 15 amino acids. V was pared by 1 base and J by 7 bases, with 8 bases of the junction left unmatched. Germline assignment: CDR1 MGHRA and CDR2 YSYEKL.

The J gene is TRBJ2-7, the V gene TRBV7-9; D is unresolved. The CDR3 length is 13 residues. V gave up 2 bases and J gave up 0 bases, with 5 bases separating them. CDR1 and CDR2 (germline): SEHNR, FQNEAQ (reference sequence). The CDR3 is CASSLQYSYEQYF. The CDR3 bases are TGTGCCAGCAGCTTACAGTACTCCTACGAGCAGTACTTC. The variable domain in full, completed from reference TRBV7-9 and TRBJ2-7, reads DTGVSQNPRHKITKRGQNVTFRCDPISEHNRLYWYRQTLGQGPEFLTYFQNEAQLEKSRLLSDRFSAERPKGSFSTLEIQRTEQGDSAMYLCASSLQYSYEQYFGPGTRLTVT.

The chain has TRBV30 and TRBJ2-2; TRBD2 aligns across 8 bases. Germline-derived CDR1 and CDR2 are GTSNPN and SVGIG (reference sequence). CDR3 length equals 16 residues. J was trimmed by 4 bases and V by 3 bases; bases with no gene match: 10. The CDR3 DNA reads TGTGCCTGGAGGGAATTAAGCGGGAGTGCCACCGGGGAGCTGTTTTTT. Its translation: CAWRELSGSATGELFF.

V is TRBV28 and J is TRBJ2-4; D might be TRBD1 (5 bases). Germline V gene sequence: CDR1 MDHEN, CDR2 SYDVKM. With 2 bases removed from V and 3 bases from J, the gap between germline ends came to 20 bases. The CDR3 has 18 amino acids. The CDR3 reads CASSLMKGLGKGKNIQYF. CDR3 nucleotide sequence: TGTGCCAGCAGTTTAATGAAGGGGCTAGGGAAAGGCAAAAACATTCAGTACTTC.

This chain joins TRBV5-1 and TRBJ1-2; 9 nucleotides match TRBD1. CDR1 and CDR2 (germline): SGHRS, YFSETQ. Unmatched junction bases numbered 12, after V lost 3 bases and J lost 6 bases. CDR3 length: 16 residues. The CDR3 nucleotides read TGCGCCAGCAGCTCCGCAGGAGGGGACAGGGCGAATGGCTACACCTTC. It specifies CASSSAGGDRANGYTF.

This rearrangement joins TRBV5-1 to TRBJ2-7, with 7 bases aligning to TRBD1. The CDR3 covers 15 residues. Germline V gives CDR1 SGHRS, CDR2 YFSETQ. Trimming took 5 bases from V and 1 from J; bases not matched to a gene: 9. The CDR3: CASRGVDRPSYEQYF. CDR3 nucleotides: TGCGCCAGCAGGGGGGTGGACAGGCCGTCCTACGAGCAGTACTTC.

The J gene is TRBJ2-1, the V gene TRBV4-3; TRBD2 aligns across 10 bases. CDR1 is LGHNA, CDR2 YSLEER, per germline. The CDR3 loop spans 18 amino acids. Trimming removed 0 bases from V and 5 bases from J; junction bases left unmatched: 10. CDR3 residues: CASSQDHVASGRNNEQFF. The CDR3 nucleotides are TGCGCCAGCAGCCAAGATCACGTGGCTAGCGGGAGAAACAATGAGCAGTTCTTC.

The sample holds a few counts of this clone. The gene calls are TRBV27 and TRBJ1-2; D is ambiguous. V lost 7 bases to trimming and J lost 4 bases, with 16 bases between them. The CDR3 runs to 14 residues. Germline V gene lookup returns CDR1 MNHEY and CDR2 SMNVEV (reference sequence). The CDR3 region is CASTPTKGGYGYTF. CDR3 bases: TGTGCCAGCACACCGACCAAAGGAGGCTATGGCTACACCTTC.

This clone occurred once. This chain uses TRBV5-4 with TRBJ1-1; 10 nucleotides agree with TRBD1. The CDR3 extends over 13 amino acids. V lost 4 bases, J lost 10 bases, and 7 bases stayed unmatched. Germline CDR1 SGHNT, CDR2 YYREEE (reference sequence). DNA for the CDR3: TGTGCCAGCAGCATAGGGACAGGGGTTTCAGCTTTCTTT. Translating it yields CASSIGTGVSAFF.

J is TRBJ1-2 and V is TRBV4-1; 8 bases fit TRBD1. The CDR3 is 14 residues long. Looked up from germline, CDR1 is MGHRA and CDR2 is YSYEKL. The V gene end was trimmed by 2 bases and the J gene end by 6 bases; junction bases not matched to a gene: 5. In DNA form, the CDR3 reads TGCGCCAGCAGCCAACTTAAGACAGGGGATGGCTACACCTTC. Protein sequence: CASSQLKTGDGYTF.

This rearrangement joins TRBV6-6 to TRBJ1-5; D is unclear. CDR1 is MNHNY and CDR2 is SVGAGI in the germline V gene (reference sequence). Between the trimmed V and J ends, which lost 6 bases and 7 bases, there was a span of 13 bases. The length of the CDR3 is 13 residues. The CDR3 DNA reads TGTGCCAGCAGCCCCCCATCGGGACAGCCCCAGCATTTT. Encoded protein: CASSPPSGQPQHF.

The chain's CDR3 is CASSRNLGQGTDEQYF. For the CDR3, the DNA is TGCGCCAGCAGCAGAAACTTAGGACAGGGGACTGACGAGCAGTACTTC. The rearrangement uses TRBV5-1 and TRBJ2-7; 9 bases match TRBD1. CDR3 length: 16 residues. Germline loops: CDR1 SGHRS, CDR2 YFSETQ. V lost 4 bases to trimming and J lost 5 bases; unmatched junction nucleotides: 13.

The gene calls are TRBV29-1 and TRBJ2-3, with a tentative D call TRBD1 (6 bases). Germline CDR1 SQVTM, CDR2 ANQGSEA. V lost 4 bases and J 6 bases, leaving 20 bases between the germline ends. CDR3 length: 15 amino acids. The CDR3 sequence is CSVGPTTGPRDTQYF. In DNA, the CDR3 is TGCAGCGTTGGCCCTACGACAGGACCGCGGGATACGCAGTATTTT.

The chain joins TRBV30 to TRBJ2-2, with 14 bases that match TRBD2. The CDR3 length is 16 residues. The V segment lost 5 bases and the J segment 4 bases; nucleotides outside the gene matches: 6. From germline, CDR1 is GTSNPN and CDR2 SVGIG (reference sequence). The CDR3 DNA follows: TGTGCCTGGGGCAGACTAGCGGGAGGGGGCACCGGGGAGCTGTTTTTT. This translates into CAWGRLAGGGTGELFF.

The chain recombines TRBV7-9 with TRBJ2-3; the D gene is possibly TRBD1 (5 bases). Trimming removed 5 bases at V and 4 bases at J, with 19 bases between. CDR1 and CDR2 (germline): SEHNR, FQNEAQ (reference sequence). This CDR3 spans 16 amino acids. The CDR3 here is CASSTPQGTLPDTQYF. The CDR3 DNA sequence: TGTGCCAGCAGCACACCCCAGGGAACCCTACCAGATACGCAGTATTTT.

This sequence joins TRBV4-2 and TRBJ2-1, with 7 bases aligning to TRBD2. Trimming cost V 4 bases and J 9 bases; bases outside gene matches: 18. Germline CDR1 and CDR2: LGHNA and YNFKEQ. The CDR3 covers 17 residues. CDR3 protein: CASSPLTSGGVGAEQFF. The CDR3 nucleotides read TGTGCCAGCAGCCCTTTGACTAGTGGGGGGGTCGGAGCTGAGCAGTTCTTC.

The chain couples TRBV30 to TRBJ2-3; TRBD1 might be the D (5 bases). Germline V gene data show CDR1 as GTSNPN and CDR2 as SVGIG (reference sequence). The length of the CDR3 is 14 residues. The V and J ends lost 3 bases and 5 bases respectively, with 15 bases between them. CDR3 sequence reads: CAWSAGQGGDTQYF. CDR3 nucleotides: TGTGCCTGGAGCGCCGGGCAGGGCGGAGATACGCAGTATTTT.

This chain links TRBV4-1 with TRBJ2-2, with 13 bases identical to TRBD2. V dropped 3 bases and J dropped 5; count of bases not matched to a gene: 0. This CDR3 contains 15 residues. Germline-derived CDR1 and CDR2 are MGHRA and YSYEKL. The CDR3 coding sequence is TGCGCCAGCAGCCAGACTAGCGGGAGGACCGGGGAGCTGTTTTTT. It specifies CASSQTSGRTGELFF.

The rearrangement joins TRBV15 to TRBJ1-2; 7 positions agree with TRBD1. Per the germline V gene, CDR1 is LNHNV and CDR2 is YYDKDF (reference sequence). After removal of 5 bases from V and 3 bases from J, the junction contained 6 bases not matched to a gene. CDR3 length equals 14 residues. CDR3 bases: TGTGCCACCAGCGACAGGGAAGTAGACTATGGCTACACCTTC. Translated, it gives CATSDREVDYGYTF.